Listed below are T cell receptor beta chains from one sample, sequenced in a study of T cells in Graves' hyperthyroidism and ophthalmopathy. TCRdb reprocessed the multiplex PCR reads via MiXCR and lists one record per CDR3 protein. The sample comprises hundreds of thousands of distinct CDR3 sequences, under 15% of which are singletons, and around a third rests with the top ten. The sequenced material came from blood. These receptors were collected from a woman in her thirties with Graves' hyperthyroidism. Each CDR3 is given with its conserved first and last residue. Fields, in order: V gene, J gene, clone size, D gene, CDR3 protein, CDR3 DNA. D genes are given only for firm matches. Only some rows state a clone size, as once, few, many or a class for expanded clones.

TRBV7-2,TRBJ2-3,many,TRBD2,CASSSGLAGARTDTQYF,TGTGCCAGCAGCTCCGGACTAGCGGGAGCTCGCACAGATACGCAGTATTTT
TRBV11-2,TRBJ1-4,many,NA,CASSLGVSTNEKLFF,TGTGCCAGCAGTTTGGGGGTATCGACTAATGAAAAACTGTTTTTT
TRBV6-5,TRBJ2-2,NA,TRBD2,CASSSSGSKTNTGELFF,TGTGCCAGCAGTTCTAGCGGGAGTAAAACGAACACCGGGGAGCTGTTTTTT
TRBV3-1,TRBJ2-1,many,NA,CASSQGGLSGNNEQFF,TGTGCCAGCAGCCAAGGTGGGTTGTCTGGTAACAATGAGCAGTTCTTC
TRBV28,TRBJ2-7,few,TRBD2,CASRLAGGQSYEQYF,TGTGCCAGCCGACTAGCGGGAGGCCAATCCTACGAGCAGTACTTC
TRBV6-8,TRBJ1-6,few,TRBD1,CASTKLQGAGYNSPLHF,TGTGCCAGCACGAAACTACAGGGGGCAGGATATAATTCACCCCTCCACTTT
TRBV6-1,TRBJ1-2,many,NA,CASSAGGGYTF,TGTGCCAGCAGTGCGGGTGGAGGCTACACCTTC
TRBV11-2,TRBJ2-5,few,NA,CASSQTGPRETQYF,TGTGCCAGCAGCCAGACCGGGCCGCGAGAGACCCAGTACTTC
TRBV28,TRBJ1-6,many,TRBD1,CASSDRGGNSPLHF,TGTGCCAGCAGTGACAGGGGCGGGAATTCACCCCTCCACTTT
TRBV20-1,TRBJ2-5,NA,NA,CIAPSKGPRGETQYF,TGCATTGCCCCTTCAAAAGGGCCTCGGGGGGAGACCCAGTACTTC
TRBV6-2/TRBV6-3,TRBJ2-1,NA,TRBD1,CASSYPTGGSYNEQFF,TGTGCCAGCAGTTACCCGACAGGGGGGTCCTACAATGAGCAGTTCTTC
TRBV3-1,TRBJ2-5,many,TRBD1,CASSSTDRDVGETQYF,TGTGCCAGCAGCTCGACGGACAGGGATGTGGGAGAGACCCAGTACTTC
TRBV28,TRBJ1-2,many,NA,CASRPGGLYGYTF,TGTGCCAGCAGGCCCGGGGGGCTCTATGGCTACACCTTC
TRBV28,TRBJ2-7,many,NA,CASSAGSGEQYF,TGTGCCAGCAGCGCAGGAAGCGGCGAGCAGTACTTC
TRBV20-1,TRBJ2-3,many,TRBD2,CSASPWGLERDTQYF,TGCAGTGCTAGTCCCTGGGGACTAGAGAGGGATACGCAGTATTTT
TRBV9,TRBJ2-7,few,NA,CASSVEAASSYEQYF,TGTGCCAGCAGCGTAGAGGCGGCTAGTAGCTACGAGCAGTACTTC
TRBV4-1,TRBJ1-4,few,TRBD1,CASSQDLQGIFSEKLFF,TGCGCCAGCAGCCAAGATCTACAGGGGATTTTTTCTGAAAAACTGTTTTTT
TRBV19,TRBJ1-5,NA,NA,CASKIGISNQPQHF,TGTGCCAGTAAGATCGGGATTAGCAATCAGCCCCAGCATTTT
TRBV6-1,TRBJ2-7,many,TRBD2,CASSEMTSGAYEQYF,TGTGCCAGCAGTGAAATGACTAGCGGCGCCTACGAGCAGTACTTC
TRBV2,TRBJ2-2,many,NA,CASRGQGAGELFF,TGTGCCAGCAGGGGGCAGGGAGCCGGGGAGCTGTTTTTT
TRBV11-2,TRBJ2-1,many,NA,CASSPYGRGEQFF,TGTGCCAGCAGCCCGTACGGGAGAGGTGAGCAGTTCTTC
TRBV6-1,TRBJ1-2,many,NA,CASSGGNYNNYGYTF,TGTGCCAGCAGTGGGGGGAACTACAATAACTATGGCTACACCTTC
TRBV29-1,TRBJ2-3,few,NA,CSVGRTASTDTQYF,TGCAGCGTTGGTAGGACAGCCTCCACAGATACGCAGTATTTT
TRBV2,TRBJ1-1,NA,NA,CVSSELLREAFF,TGTGTCAGCAGTGAACTTTTGAGGGAAGCTTTCTTT
TRBV6-1,TRBJ2-7,NA,NA,CASSSNRGLLRDEQYF,TGTGCCAGCAGTTCGAACCGCGGCCTCCTGCGCGACGAGCAGTACTTC
TRBV28,TRBJ1-1,medium-sized,NA,CASSSPSVGPTNLEAFF,TGTGCCAGCAGTTCTCCGTCCGTGGGCCCGACGAACCTTGAAGCTTTCTTT
TRBV6-1,TRBJ2-3,many,TRBD2,CASSFGPRLAGGYTQYF,TGTGCCAGCAGTTTCGGCCCCCGACTAGCGGGAGGGTATACGCAGTATTTT